These 29 T cell receptor beta chains share one sample of origin, sequenced in a study of shared clonotypes between healthy human individuals. Profiled with immunoSEQ multiplex PCR; TCRdb holds only in-frame clones, not every one. Of a few hundred thousand clones in the sample, roughly 84% were seen once. Sequencing was done on a sample of memory CD8+ T cells sorted from blood. Subset specified: CD45RO+ cells pooled with CCR7-negative TemRA cells. The receptors were gathered from a young man in good health.

This clone was picked up many times. The chain uses TRBV5-8 and TRBJ1-5; D may be TRBD1 (5 bases). This CDR3 contains 14 residues. Trimming stripped 4 bases from V and 5 bases from J, with 13 bases between. Germline CDR1 SGHTS, CDR2 YDEGEE. The DNA of the CDR3 is TGTGCCAGCAGCATCGTCTGGGGGGATCAGCCCCAGCATTTT. It specifies CASSIVWGDQPQHF.

The chain employs TRBV27 and TRBJ2-7; D tentatively fits TRBD1 or TRBD2 (5 bases each). The CDR3 totals 16 residues. Trimming shortened V by 6 bases and J by 3 bases, and 21 bases separated the two germline ends. Germline V CDR1 and CDR2: MNHEY, SMNVEV (reference sequence). This CDR3 is CASRGVPGSAFYEQYF. The CDR3 nucleotides read TGTGCCAGCAGAGGGGTCCCTGGTAGCGCCTTCTACGAGCAGTACTTC.

The CDR3 DNA follows: TGTGCCAGCAGTAGAAGCGGGAGGTTCTACGAGCAGTACTTC. Encoded protein: CASSRSGRFYEQYF. The chain uses TRBV2 and TRBJ2-7, with 9 bases matching TRBD2. With V trimmed by 5 bases and J by 3 bases, 5 bases remained unmatched. The CDR3 is made up of 14 amino acids. CDR1 is SNHLY, CDR2 FYNNEI, per germline.

V is TRBV11-2 and J is TRBJ2-3; D is uncertain. Germline values: CDR1 SGHAT, CDR2 FQNNGV. V shed 0 bases and J shed 3 bases, with 16 bases lying between them. The CDR3 runs 17 residues. The CDR3 here is CASSLDPKDVGTDTQYF. CDR3 bases: TGTGCCAGCAGCTTAGATCCTAAGGACGTGGGAACAGATACGCAGTATTTT.

The rearrangement joins TRBV28 to TRBJ2-5; TRBD2 agrees at 14 bases. Germline loops: CDR1 MDHEN, CDR2 SYDVKM. J was trimmed by 5 bases and V by 4 bases; bases with no gene match: 9. This CDR3 has 17 residues. CDR3 nucleotide sequence: TGTGCCAGCAGTTCGCGGACTAGCGGGGGGACGAGGGAGACCCAGTACTTC. Translated, it gives CASSSRTSGGTRETQYF.

The rearrangement links TRBV30 to TRBJ2-1; 7 bases are shared with TRBD2. The CDR3 covers 18 residues. After removal of 1 base from V and 8 bases from J, the junction contained 20 bases not matched to a gene. Germline assignment: CDR1 GTSNPN and CDR2 SVGIG (reference sequence). CDR3 bases: TGTGCCTGGAGTGATAAGGGTGTAAGGCGGAGCGGGGTGGATGAGCAGTTCTTC. As protein: CAWSDKGVRRSGVDEQFF. Full variable domain (remainder filled in from reference TRBV30 and TRBJ2-1): SQTIHQWPATLVQPVGSPLSLECTVEGTSNPNLYWYRQAAGRGLQLLFYSVGIGQISSEVPQNLSASRPQDRQFILSSKKLLLSDSGFYLCAWSDKGVRRSGVDEQFFGPGTRLTVL.

With regard to this clone: The junction departs from the called germline gene at one end, perhaps through a read error. The V and J genes are TRBV10-2 and TRBJ1-1; 9 bases align to TRBD1. The CDR3 covers 14 residues. Looked up from germline, CDR1 is WSHSY and CDR2 is SAAADI. CDR3 sequence: CASRTGALNTEAFF. DNA for the CDR3: TGCGCAAGCAGGACAGGGGCGCTGAACACTGAAGCTTTCTTT.

The chain is built from TRBV18 and TRBJ2-2; no clear D gene. Germline CDR1 is KGHSH and CDR2 is LQKENI. V shed 2 bases and J shed 1 base, with 5 bases lying between them. The CDR3 spans 14 residues. CDR3 nucleotides: TGTGCCAGCTCACCAGAGGAGAACACCGGGGAGCTGTTTTTT. Translation: CASSPEENTGELFF.

This chain links TRBV2 with TRBJ2-7, with D tentatively TRBD1 or TRBD2 (7 bases each). CDR3 size: 15 residues. Deletions cut 3 bases from V and 3 bases from J, with 15 bases between. CDR1 SNHLY and CDR2 FYNNEI come from the germline V gene. CDR3 in amino acids: CASSDWAGGDYEQYF. DNA of the CDR3: TGTGCCAGCAGTGATTGGGCAGGGGGGGACTACGAGCAGTACTTC.

The CDR3 DNA is TGTGCCAGCAGCTTAGAGGTTAGGGGAAGCTACGAGCAGTACTTC. Encoded protein: CASSLEVRGSYEQYF. V usage is TRBV11-2 and J usage is TRBJ2-7; D might be TRBD1 (5 bases). CDR3 length: 15 amino acids. The germline V gene has CDR1 SGHAT and CDR2 FQNNGV. V was trimmed by 0 bases and J by 3 bases, leaving 12 bases between them.

Concerning this clone itself: Only one base separates this from a far larger clonotype, so it likely reflects a read error. Other DNA sequences in this sample translate to the same CDR3. The rearrangement joins TRBV7-9 to TRBJ2-7; D not certain. The CDR3 is made up of 13 amino acids. The V gene's germline CDR1 is SEHNR and CDR2 FQNEAQ (reference sequence). With 9 bases removed from V and 6 bases from J, the gap between germline ends came to 18 bases. DNA of the CDR3: TGTGCCAGTAGCCCGAACCGAGGAGCCGAGCAGTACTTC. It specifies CASSPNRGAEQYF.

As concerns this clone: The junction departs from germline at one end; a sequencing error may be responsible. The chain recombines TRBV5-1 with TRBJ2-5; 12 positions match TRBD1. The germline V gene encodes CDR1 SGHRS and CDR2 YFSETQ. The CDR3 has 14 residues. The CDR3 is CASLRDRGQGTQYF. The CDR3 coding sequence is TGCGCCAGTCTCCGGGACAGGGGGCAAGGGACCCAGTACTTC.

V gene TRBV30 combines with J gene TRBJ1-1; D uncertain. CDR3 length: 13 amino acids. V shed 0 bases and J shed 2 bases, with 7 bases lying between them. Germline lookup yields CDR1 GTSNPN and CDR2 SVGIG (reference sequence). CDR3 protein: CAWSVGSNTEAFF. For the CDR3, the DNA is TGTGCCTGGAGTGTAGGGAGTAACACTGAAGCTTTCTTT.

The chain is built from TRBV11-3 and TRBJ2-1; D may be TRBD2 (6 bases). CDR3 length equals 13 residues. Germline values: CDR1 SGHNT, CDR2 YENEEA. V was clipped by 6 bases and J by 10 bases, with 16 bases between them. CDR3 in amino acids: CASSQAGTREQFF. CDR3 in DNA: TGTGCCAGCAGTCAGGCGGGAACTCGGGAGCAGTTCTTC.

V usage is TRBV4-1 and J usage is TRBJ2-1, with TRBD2 matching 10 bases. Trimming at V came to 3 bases and at J to 7 bases, leaving 6 bases not matched to a gene. The V gene's germline CDR1 is MGHRA and CDR2 YSYEKL. The CDR3 loop spans 15 amino acids. The DNA for the CDR3 is TGCGCCAGCAGCCACCCGGGACTAGCGATTAATGAGCAGTTCTTC. Translated: CASSHPGLAINEQFF.

J is TRBJ2-5 and V is TRBV7-2; D possibly matches TRBD1 or TRBD2 (5 bases each). V was pared by 0 bases and J by 5 bases, with 13 bases between. Germline V lookup: CDR1 SGHTA, CDR2 FQGNSA. This CDR3 has 15 residues. The CDR3 DNA follows: TGTGCCAGCAGCTTAGCGTTTGGGGGTCTCGAGACCCAGTACTTC. Translation gives CASSLAFGGLETQYF.

The V call is TRBV5-6, the J call TRBJ2-1; D is possibly TRBD1 (6 bases). The V end lost 1 base, the J end lost 6 bases, and 17 bases lay between the germline ends. The germline gives CDR1 SGHDT, CDR2 YYEEEE. The CDR3 consists of 16 residues. The DNA for the CDR3 is TGTGCCAGCAGCTTGAGGAGGACAGACCTTCGCAATGAGCAGTTCTTC. It yields the protein CASSLRRTDLRNEQFF.

The chain is built from TRBV10-3 and TRBJ2-3; TRBD2 agrees at 8 bases. After removal of 0 bases from V and 1 base from J, the junction contained 0 bases not matched to a gene. The germline CDR1 and CDR2 sequences are ENHRY and SYGVKD. CDR3 length: 15 residues. CDR3 sequence: CAISESAGGTDTQYF. DNA for the CDR3: TGTGCCATCAGTGAGTCAGCGGGGGGCACAGATACGCAGTATTTT.

V gene TRBV7-2 combines with J gene TRBJ2-1; D uncertain. In germline, CDR1 is SGHTA, CDR2 FQGNSA. The CDR3 spans 15 residues. Between the trimmed V and J ends, which lost 4 bases and 0 bases, there was a span of 10 bases. The CDR3 loop reads CASSSGFSSYNEQFF. The CDR3 DNA reads as TGTGCCAGCAGCTCGGGTTTTAGCTCCTACAATGAGCAGTTCTTC.

The chain joins TRBV6-5 to TRBJ2-2, with D uncertain. V was trimmed by 2 bases and J by 5 bases, leaving 9 bases between them. Germline assignment: CDR1 MNHEY and CDR2 SVGAGI. The CDR3 consists of 14 residues. The CDR3: CASSYGSQTGELFF. DNA of the CDR3: TGTGCCAGCAGTTACGGAAGCCAGACCGGGGAGCTGTTTTTT.

The chain couples TRBV7-9 to TRBJ1-2; TRBD1 might be the D (5 bases). V was cut by 3 bases and J by 10 bases, with 18 bases left in between. In germline, CDR1 is SEHNR, CDR2 FQNEAQ (reference sequence). CDR3 size: 14 residues. The CDR3 DNA sequence: TGTGCCAGCAGCTTGGGGCCCGTCGCCCTAGACTACACCTTC. Translation gives CASSLGPVALDYTF. Full variable domain (missing parts from reference TRBV7-9 and TRBJ1-2): DTGVSQNPRHKITKRGQNVTFRCDPISEHNRLYWYRQTLGQGPEFLTYFQNEAQLEKSRLLSDRFSAERPKGSFSTLEIQRTEQGDSAMYLCASSLGPVALDYTFGSGTRLTVV.

This clone was seen more than once but under ten times. V is TRBV21-1 and J is TRBJ1-5; TRBD1, as called in the table, went unchecked against the DNA. TRBV21-1 is a listed pseudogene. The CDR3 extends over 20 amino acids. CDR3 region: CASSKEDWTGATRYNQPQHF. Here the CDR3 DNA reads TGTGCCAGCAGCAAAGAGGATTGGACAGGGGCGACGCGTTACAATCAGCCCCAGCATTTT.

The chain employs TRBV7-2 and TRBJ2-7, with a weak D call TRBD2 (7 bases). Germline lookup yields CDR1 SGHTA and CDR2 FQGNSA. The length of the CDR3 is 16 residues. Deletions cut 5 bases from V and 5 bases from J, with 22 bases between. The CDR3 DNA sequence: TGTGCCAGCAGCCGAGAGGGGGGCGGGAGAATTGACGAGCAGTACTTC. It is translated as CASSREGGGRIDEQYF.

The rearrangement links TRBV7-2 to TRBJ2-7; D gene ambiguous. With 2 bases removed from V and 6 bases from J, the gap between germline ends came to 14 bases. This CDR3 comprises 14 residues. Per the germline V gene, CDR1 is SGHTA and CDR2 is FQGNSA. CDR3 nucleotide sequence: TGTGCCAGCAGCTTACGCCCGACGATGAGCGAGCAGTACTTC. Its translation: CASSLRPTMSEQYF.

The V call is TRBV28, the J call TRBJ2-1; D might be TRBD1 (6 bases). The CDR3 consists of 15 residues. CDR1 MDHEN and CDR2 SYDVKM come from the germline V gene. V was shortened by 6 bases and J by 1 base, with 13 bases between the two germline ends. For the CDR3, the DNA is TGTGCCAGCAGCCTCGGGACACCTTCCTACAATGAGCAGTTCTTC. Protein product: CASSLGTPSYNEQFF.

The J gene is TRBJ1-6, the V gene TRBV6-5; no firm D call. Germline V gene sequence: CDR1 MNHEY, CDR2 SVGAGI. This CDR3 is built from 15 residues. The germline V and J ends were trimmed by 2 bases and 6 bases, with 11 bases remaining between them. CDR3 region: CASSYLSVLNSPLHF. CDR3 nucleotide sequence: TGTGCCAGCAGTTACCTAAGTGTGCTTAATTCACCCCTCCACTTT.

This chain joins TRBV19 and TRBJ1-6; 9 bases line up with TRBD1. This CDR3 has 12 amino acids. V dropped 10 bases and J dropped 7; count of bases not matched to a gene: 2. Germline V CDR1 and CDR2: LNHDA, SQIVND (reference sequence). This CDR3 is CATGTGNSPLHF. The CDR3, as DNA: TGTGCCACCGGGACAGGGAATTCACCCCTCCACTTT.

The chain joins TRBV9 to TRBJ1-1; a possible D gene is TRBD1 (5 bases). V dropped 3 bases and J dropped 4 bases, with 13 bases sitting between them. CDR3 length equals 14 residues. The germline V gene has CDR1 SGDLS and CDR2 YYNGEE. CDR3: CASSALGGITEAFF. CDR3 sequence (DNA): TGTGCCAGCAGCGCCCTGGGGGGTATCACTGAAGCTTTCTTT.

The V and J genes are TRBV7-9 and TRBJ1-6; TRBD1 matches at 10 bases. CDR1 is SEHNR, CDR2 FQNEAQ, per germline (reference sequence). V dropped 5 bases and J dropped 6; count of bases not matched to a gene: 7. This CDR3 has 16 amino acids. The CDR3 bases are TGTGCCAGCAGCCGTATAAGGGACAGGGGTAATTCACCCCTCCACTTT. It specifies CASSRIRDRGNSPLHF.